The rows below give T cell receptor beta chains drawn from one sample of a study of control samples from healthy donors and cancer patients. Data came from immunoSEQ multiplex PCR; TCRdb stores just in-frame clones and leaves some out. Of about 63,000 clones detected, roughly 85% appear once; the ten largest clones hold roughly 5%. The specimen was blood. These TCRs come from a man between 40 and 49 years old in good health. CDR3s include the opening cysteine and the closing phenylalanine or tryptophan.

V: TRBV13; CDR3: CASSLPGVNTGELFF
V: TRBV9; CDR3: CASSVSASGRAIWGELFF
V: TRBV19; CDR3: CASSTTGQGYHQPQHF
V: TRBV4-2; CDR3: CASSQASGGGNYGYTF
V: TRBV9; CDR3: CASSVVRSGPKNIQYF
V: TRBV6-6; CDR3: CASSRQGPSGANVLTF
V: TRBV6-5; CDR3: CASSYEAYYGYTF
V: TRBV6-5; CDR3: CATARLGTGEETQYF
V: TRBV7-2; CDR3: CASSARDRGYQETQYF
V: TRBV24-1; CDR3: CATSSPTVNTGELFF
V: TRBV30; CDR3: CAWRWRGGEKLFF
V: TRBV4-1; CDR3: CASSQAGTGTYEQYF
V: TRBV6-2/TRBV6-3; CDR3: CASSYRESTEAFF
V: TRBV7-2; CDR3: CASSASQGAWETQYF
V: TRBV28; CDR3: CASSRAGGRETQYF
V: TRBV7-8; CDR3: CASSLASKGALSF
V: TRBV28; CDR3: CASGRGGSSSYNSPLHF
V: TRBV4-2; CDR3: CASSQDISGRGGNIQYF